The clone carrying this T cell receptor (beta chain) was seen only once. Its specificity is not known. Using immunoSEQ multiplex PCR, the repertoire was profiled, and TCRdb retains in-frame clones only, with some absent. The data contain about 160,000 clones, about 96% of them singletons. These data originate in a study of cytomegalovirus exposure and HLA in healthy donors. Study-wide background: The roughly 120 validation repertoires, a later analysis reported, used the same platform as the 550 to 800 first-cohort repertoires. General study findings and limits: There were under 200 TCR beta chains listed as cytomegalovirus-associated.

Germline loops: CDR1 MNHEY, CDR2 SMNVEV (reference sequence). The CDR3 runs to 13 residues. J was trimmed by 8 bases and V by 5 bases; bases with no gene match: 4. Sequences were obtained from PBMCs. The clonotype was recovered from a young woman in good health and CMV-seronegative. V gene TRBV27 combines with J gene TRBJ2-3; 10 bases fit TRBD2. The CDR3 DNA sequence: TGTGCCAGCAGTACCCTAGCGGGGGTTACGCAGTATTTT. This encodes CASSTLAGVTQYF.